These 24 T cell receptor beta chains were sequenced from one sample in a study of blood T cell repertoires in COVID-19. Sequenced by immunoSEQ multiplex PCR; TCRdb stores in-frame clones only, minus some. The sample shows tens of thousands of clones, around 92% of them seen only once. The specimen was peripheral blood. All receptors come from a man in his fifties or sixties with COVID-19, enrolled during active disease.

The chain recombines TRBV6-5 with TRBJ1-3; no reliable D call. CDR1 is MNHEY, CDR2 SVGAGI, per germline. V lost 0 bases, J lost 8 bases, and 11 bases lay in between. The CDR3 totals 14 residues. The CDR3 DNA follows: TGTGCCAGCAGTTACTCCAGGATCTGGGACACCATATATTTT. The encoded protein is CASSYSRIWDTIYF.

Of note for this clone: A read error may produce the germline difference seen at one junction end. V and J are TRBV5-4 and TRBJ1-2; D gene uncertain. The CDR3 has 11 amino acids. CDR1 is SGHNT, CDR2 YYREEE, per germline (reference sequence). For the CDR3, the DNA is TGTGCCAGCAGCTTGGACTACGGCTACACCTTC. It yields the protein CASSLDYGYTF.

This clone was counted a few times. The chain employs TRBV11-2 and TRBJ1-6; a possible D gene is TRBD1 (5 bases). Germline CDR1 is SGHAT and CDR2 is FQNNGV. Trimming took 0 bases from V and 9 from J, leaving 9 bases between them. This CDR3 is 14 amino acids long. The CDR3 reads CASSLDGRASPLHF. The CDR3 DNA reads as TGTGCCAGCAGCTTAGATGGCAGGGCTTCACCCCTCCACTTT. Drawing the rest from reference TRBV11-2 and TRBJ1-6, the complete variable domain is EAGVAQSPRYKIIEKRQSVAFWCNPISGHATLYWYQQILGQGPKLLIQFQNNGVVDDSQLPKDRFSAERLKGVDSTLKIQPAKLEDSAVYLCASSLDGRASPLHFGNGTRLTVT.

This chain joins TRBV5-4 and TRBJ1-1; 10 bases align to TRBD1. The germline V gene encodes CDR1 SGHNT and CDR2 YYREEE (reference sequence). This CDR3 is 14 amino acids long. With 4 bases clipped from V and 4 bases from J, the junction kept 4 bases outside the gene matches. The CDR3 is CASSARDRGTEAFF. In DNA, the CDR3 is TGTGCCAGCAGCGCTAGGGACAGGGGCACTGAAGCTTTCTTT.

The genes are TRBV18 and TRBJ2-1, with 7 bases that match TRBD2. The J segment lost 4 bases and the V segment lost 2 bases, leaving 5 bases of the junction unmatched. The germline V gene has CDR1 KGHSH and CDR2 LQKENI. The CDR3 covers 15 residues. CDR3 DNA: TGTGCCAGCTCACCAGGACTAGTAAGTTACAATGAGCAGTTCTTC. Encoded protein: CASSPGLVSYNEQFF.

The chain carries TRBV7-6 and TRBJ1-2, with 7 bases aligning to TRBD1. CDR1 and CDR2 (germline): SGHVS, FNYEAQ. The V gene end was trimmed by 5 bases and the J gene end by 2 bases; junction bases not matched to a gene: 2. This CDR3 spans 13 amino acids. CDR3 residues: CASSPDRNYGYTF. DNA for the CDR3: TGTGCCAGCAGCCCGGACAGGAACTATGGCTACACCTTC.

This chain joins TRBV3-1 (or the pseudogene TRBV3-2) and TRBJ1-2; 8 bases map to TRBD1. This CDR3 comprises 16 residues. V was clipped by 2 bases and J by 8 bases; unmatched bases: 13. The germline V gene has CDR1 LGHDT and CDR2 YNNKEL (reference sequence). The CDR3 DNA follows: TGTGCCAGCAGCCAAACGGGAGGCCAGGGGGCAAGGGGCTACACCTTC. The encoded protein is CASSQTGGQGARGYTF.

The chain carries TRBV7-8 and TRBJ1-2; D is uncertain. The V end lost 7 bases, the J end lost 3 bases, and 21 bases lay between the germline ends. The CDR3 runs to 16 residues. CDR1 is SGHVS, CDR2 FQNEAQ, per germline. In DNA, the CDR3 is TGTGCCAGCACCCCCCAAACAGTTTCAAGGCACTATGGCTACACCTTC. This gives the protein CASTPQTVSRHYGYTF.

This chain uses TRBV5-1 with TRBJ1-5; no clear D. V was pared by 5 bases and J by 0 bases, with 9 bases between. Germline V CDR1 and CDR2: SGHRS, YFSETQ. The CDR3 totals 14 residues. The CDR3 reads CASSSGDSNQPQHF. Written as DNA, the CDR3 is TGCGCCAGCAGTAGTGGAGATAGCAATCAGCCCCAGCATTTT.

The chain joins TRBV4-2 to TRBJ2-4, with TRBD2 as a possible D gene (6 bases). The germline V and J ends were trimmed by 0 bases and 13 bases, with 10 bases remaining between them. Germline V gives CDR1 LGHNA, CDR2 YNFKEQ. There are 12 residues in the CDR3. The CDR3 nucleotides read TGTGCCAGCAGCCAAGACGCGGGGTCCCAGTACTTC. This sequence encodes CASSQDAGSQYF.

This sequence joins TRBV4-1 and TRBJ2-5; 7 bases fit TRBD1. The CDR3 runs 13 residues. Unmatched junction bases numbered 1, after V lost 4 bases and J lost 2 bases. Germline CDR1 and CDR2: MGHRA and YSYEKL. This CDR3 is CASSRDSQETQYF. The CDR3 region has the DNA TGCGCCAGCAGCCGGGACAGTCAAGAGACCCAGTACTTC.

This chain uses TRBV9 with TRBJ1-2, with TRBD1 as a possible D gene (6 bases). Germline V CDR1 and CDR2: SGDLS, YYNGEE. The CDR3 spans 15 residues. With 4 bases removed from V and 0 bases from J, the gap between germline ends came to 13 bases. CDR3 DNA sequence: TGTGCCAGCAGCCAAGACAGGCGGACTAACTATGGCTACACCTTC. This codes for CASSQDRRTNYGYTF.

This chain connects TRBV6-6 to TRBJ2-3; 8 nucleotides match TRBD2. CDR1 MNHNY and CDR2 SVGAGI come from the germline V gene (reference sequence). Trimming took 6 bases from V and 4 from J; bases not matched to a gene: 6. This CDR3 spans 14 amino acids. CDR3 amino acids: CASRSGGGSDTQYF. The CDR3 DNA sequence: TGTGCCAGCAGAAGCGGGGGAGGGTCAGATACGCAGTATTTT.

The chain carries TRBV5-1 and TRBJ1-1; 11 bases line up with TRBD1. The junction had 9 bases not matched to a gene; V was cut back by 4 bases and J by 10 bases. Germline CDR1 SGHRS, CDR2 YFSETQ. This CDR3 spans 14 amino acids. CDR3 nucleotide sequence: TGCGCCAGCAGCCCCCGGACAGGGGGCGAGGCAGCTTTCTTT. The encoded protein is CASSPRTGGEAAFF.

This clone was seen just once. The V and J genes are TRBV4-3 and TRBJ2-7; 9 positions agree with TRBD1. This CDR3 contains 15 residues. In germline, CDR1 is LGHNA, CDR2 YSLEER. The junction had 9 bases not matched to a gene; V was cut back by 5 bases and J by 4 bases. This chain's CDR3 is CASSTRTGAAYEQYF. The CDR3 coding sequence is TGCGCCAGCAGCACACGGACAGGGGCTGCATACGAGCAGTACTTC.

The V call is TRBV5-4, the J call TRBJ2-1; D possibly corresponds to TRBD1 (5 bases). Germline values: CDR1 SGHNT, CDR2 YYREEE (reference sequence). The CDR3 runs to 12 residues. V lost 5 bases, J lost 9 bases, and 12 bases lay in between. The CDR3 DNA reads as TGTGCCAGCAGGGGCAGGGAAAGTGAGCAGTTCTTC. This encodes CASRGRESEQFF.

The chain is built from TRBV9 and TRBJ1-3; possible D gene TRBD1, 5 bases. This CDR3 contains 16 residues. CDR1 SGDLS and CDR2 YYNGEE come from the germline V gene. Trimming shortened V by 3 bases and J by 1 base, and 14 bases separated the two germline ends. Here the CDR3 reads CASSGPGTSSGNTIYF. The CDR3 coding sequence is TGTGCCAGCAGCGGACCCGGGACTTCGTCTGGAAACACCATATATTTT.

The chain links TRBV11-3 to TRBJ1-6; no firm D call. This CDR3 spans 13 amino acids. Germline-derived CDR1 and CDR2 are SGHNT and YENEEA. V gave up 3 bases and J gave up 7 bases, with 7 bases separating them. In nucleotides, the CDR3 is TGTGCCAGCAGCTTTAATCAGAATTCACCCCTCCACTTT. Protein sequence: CASSFNQNSPLHF.

The chain combines TRBV5-1 with TRBJ1-1, with TRBD1 matching 10 bases. The CDR3 is 19 residues long. From germline, CDR1 is SGHRS and CDR2 YFSETQ. Germline trimming cut 0 bases from V and 2 bases from J; bases unmatched to any gene: 13. CDR3 sequence reads: CASSLVTGGAVLLNTEAFF. DNA for the CDR3: TGCGCCAGCAGCTTGGTGACAGGGGGCGCGGTCCTCCTTAACACTGAAGCTTTCTTT.

This chain connects TRBV2 to TRBJ1-6; D might be TRBD1 (5 bases). V was pared by 5 bases and J by 2 bases, with 16 bases between. Looked up from germline, CDR1 is SNHLY and CDR2 is FYNNEI. The CDR3 spans 17 residues. CDR3 nucleotides: TGTGCCAGCAGTTCCCAGGGAGGTGCCACCTATAATTCACCCCTCCACTTT. Protein sequence: CASSSQGGATYNSPLHF.

The chain joins TRBV27 to TRBJ1-2, with 7 bases fitting TRBD1. Germline V gene data show CDR1 as MNHEY and CDR2 as SMNVEV (reference sequence). CDR3 length: 14 amino acids. Trimming at V came to 0 bases and at J to 4 bases, leaving 2 bases not matched to a gene. CDR3 region: CASSLSGTAYGYTF. CDR3 DNA sequence: TGTGCCAGCAGTTTATCAGGGACAGCCTATGGCTACACCTTC.

This clone appeared a few times. This chain connects TRBV19 to TRBJ2-3, with 7 bases fitting TRBD2. Looked up from germline, CDR1 is LNHDA and CDR2 is SQIVND (reference sequence). Unmatched junction bases numbered 7, after V lost 10 bases and J lost 0 bases. This CDR3 is 14 amino acids long. CDR3 residues: CATTRAGSTDTQYF. The CDR3 coding sequence is TGTGCCACGACCCGAGCGGGGAGCACAGATACGCAGTATTTT.

This sequence joins TRBV28 and TRBJ2-7; 10 bases are a match to TRBD1. CDR3 length equals 12 residues. The V gene end was trimmed by 5 bases and the J gene end by 7 bases; junction bases not matched to a gene: 2. Germline V gene data show CDR1 as MDHEN and CDR2 as SYDVKM. The CDR3 DNA follows: TGTGCCAGCAGTACGGGACAGGGGGAGCAGTACTTC. This codes for CASSTGQGEQYF.

The rearrangement joins TRBV7-8 to TRBJ2-5, with 9 bases fitting TRBD2. Germline CDR1 is SGHVS and CDR2 is FQNEAQ. The CDR3 length is 17 residues. J gave up 5 bases and V 3 bases, and 13 bases lay outside the gene matches. Here the CDR3 reads CASSFLGASGVGETQYF. The CDR3 nucleotides are TGTGCCAGCAGCTTTCTCGGGGCTAGCGGGGTCGGGGAGACCCAGTACTTC.